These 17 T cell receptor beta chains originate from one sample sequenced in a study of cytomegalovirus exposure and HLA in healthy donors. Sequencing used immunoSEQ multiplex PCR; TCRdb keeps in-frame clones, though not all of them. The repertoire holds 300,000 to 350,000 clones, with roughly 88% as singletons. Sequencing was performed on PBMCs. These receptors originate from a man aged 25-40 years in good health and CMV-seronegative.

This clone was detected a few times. In DNA form, the CDR3 reads TGCAGTGCTCAGAACACCGGGGAGCTGTTTTTT. Amino acid sequence: CSAQNTGELFF. V is TRBV20-1 and J is TRBJ2-2; D is uncertain. Germline values: CDR1 DFQATT, CDR2 SNEGSKA (reference sequence). CDR3 length: 11 residues. The germline V and J ends were trimmed by 5 bases and 1 base, with 2 bases remaining between them.

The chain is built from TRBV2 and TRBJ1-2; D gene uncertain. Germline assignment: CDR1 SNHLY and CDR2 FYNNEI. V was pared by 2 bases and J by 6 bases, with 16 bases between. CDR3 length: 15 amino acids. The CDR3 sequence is CASSEPNRVVDGYTF. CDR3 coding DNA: TGTGCCAGCAGTGAACCGAATCGGGTTGTTGATGGCTACACCTTC.

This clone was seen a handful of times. CDR3 DNA: TGTGCCAGCAGAGAACAACAGGGGTTCTATGGCTACACCTTC. Amino acid sequence: CASREQQGFYGYTF. The rearrangement joins TRBV27 to TRBJ1-2; 7 positions agree with TRBD1. The trim removed 6 bases at V and 4 bases at J, leaving 8 bases unmatched. This CDR3 has 14 residues. CDR1 and CDR2 (germline): MNHEY, SMNVEV (reference sequence).

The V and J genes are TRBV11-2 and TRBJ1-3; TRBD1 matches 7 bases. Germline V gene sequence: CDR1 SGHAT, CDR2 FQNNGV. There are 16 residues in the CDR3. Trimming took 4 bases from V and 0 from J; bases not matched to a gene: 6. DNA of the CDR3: TGTGCCAGCAGCTCCCAGACAGGGCCCTCTGGAAACACCATATATTTT. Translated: CASSSQTGPSGNTIYF. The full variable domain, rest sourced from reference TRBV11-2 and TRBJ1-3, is EAGVAQSPRYKIIEKRQSVAFWCNPISGHATLYWYQQILGQGPKLLIQFQNNGVVDDSQLPKDRFSAERLKGVDSTLKIQPAKLEDSAVYLCASSSQTGPSGNTIYFGEGSWLTVV.

In DNA, the CDR3 is TGTGCCAGCAGCATGAGACCGGGAACTAATGAAAAACTGTTTTTT. It codes for CASSMRPGTNEKLFF. The J gene is TRBJ1-4, the V gene TRBV7-2; D remains unclear. From germline, CDR1 is SGHTA and CDR2 FQGNSA. There are 15 residues in the CDR3. Trimming stripped 5 bases from V and 1 base from J, with 11 bases between.

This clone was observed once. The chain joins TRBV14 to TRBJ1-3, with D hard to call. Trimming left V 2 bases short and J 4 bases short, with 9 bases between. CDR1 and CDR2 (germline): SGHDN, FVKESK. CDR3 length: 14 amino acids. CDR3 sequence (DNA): TGTGCCAGCAGCCAACTGGGAGTCGGAAACACCATATATTTT. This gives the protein CASSQLGVGNTIYF.

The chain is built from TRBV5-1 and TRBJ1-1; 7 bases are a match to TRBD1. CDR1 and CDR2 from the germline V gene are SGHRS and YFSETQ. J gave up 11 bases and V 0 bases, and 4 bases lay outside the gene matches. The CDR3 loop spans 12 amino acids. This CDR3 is CASSLGQGQAFF. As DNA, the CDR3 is TGCGCCAGCAGCTTGGGACAGGGACAGGCTTTCTTT.

In nucleotides, the CDR3 is TGTGCCAGCAGCTTCCTAGCGGGGGGGAACACCGGGGAGCTGTTTTTT. Its translation: CASSFLAGGNTGELFF. The chain employs TRBV5-4 and TRBJ2-2; 11 bases are shared with TRBD2. Germline V lookup: CDR1 SGHNT, CDR2 YYREEE (reference sequence). After removal of 2 bases from V and 1 base from J, the junction contained 1 base not matched to a gene. The CDR3 loop spans 16 amino acids.

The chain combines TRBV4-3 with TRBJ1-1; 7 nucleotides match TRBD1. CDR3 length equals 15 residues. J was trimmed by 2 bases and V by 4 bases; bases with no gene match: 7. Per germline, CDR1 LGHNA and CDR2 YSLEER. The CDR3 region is CASSRDRTVNTEAFF. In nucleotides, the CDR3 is TGCGCCAGCAGCCGGGACAGAACAGTAAACACTGAAGCTTTCTTT.

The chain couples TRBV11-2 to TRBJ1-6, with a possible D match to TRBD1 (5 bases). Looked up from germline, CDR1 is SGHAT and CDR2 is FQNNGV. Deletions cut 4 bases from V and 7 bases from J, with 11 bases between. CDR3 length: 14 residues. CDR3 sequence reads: CASSSRVRNSPLHF. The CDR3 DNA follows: TGTGCCAGCAGCTCCAGGGTCAGGAATTCACCCCTCCACTTT.

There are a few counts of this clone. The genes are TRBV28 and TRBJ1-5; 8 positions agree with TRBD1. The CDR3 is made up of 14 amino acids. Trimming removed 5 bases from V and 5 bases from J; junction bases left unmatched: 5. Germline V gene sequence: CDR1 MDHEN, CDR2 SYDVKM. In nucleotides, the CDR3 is TGTGCCAGCAGTGGACAGGGAGACTATCAGCCCCAGCATTTT. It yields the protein CASSGQGDYQPQHF.

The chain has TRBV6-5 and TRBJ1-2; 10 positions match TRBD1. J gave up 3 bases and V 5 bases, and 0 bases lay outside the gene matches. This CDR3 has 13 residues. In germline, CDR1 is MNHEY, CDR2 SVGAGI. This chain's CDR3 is CASSGQGDYGYTF. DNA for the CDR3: TGTGCCAGCAGTGGACAGGGGGACTATGGCTACACCTTC.

CDR3 protein: CASSLVQAGGEKLFF. The CDR3, as DNA: TGTGCCAGCAGTTTGGTGCAGGCCGGGGGTGAAAAACTGTTTTTT. V is TRBV27 and J is TRBJ1-4; D might be TRBD1 (5 bases). This CDR3 has 15 amino acids. Germline CDR1 and CDR2: MNHEY and SMNVEV (reference sequence). The V gene lost 3 bases and the J gene lost 7 bases, with 15 bases spanning the gap.

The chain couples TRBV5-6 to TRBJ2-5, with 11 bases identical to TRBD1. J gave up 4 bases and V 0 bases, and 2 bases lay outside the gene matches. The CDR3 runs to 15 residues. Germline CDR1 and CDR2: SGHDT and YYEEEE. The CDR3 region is CASSLVGTGGETQYF. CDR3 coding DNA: TGTGCCAGCAGCTTGGTGGGGACAGGGGGAGAGACCCAGTACTTC.

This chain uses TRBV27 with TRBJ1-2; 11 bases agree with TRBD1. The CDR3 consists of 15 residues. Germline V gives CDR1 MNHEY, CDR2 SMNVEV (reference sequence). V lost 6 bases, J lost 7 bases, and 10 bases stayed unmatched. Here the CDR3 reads CASSLSGTGGSGYTF. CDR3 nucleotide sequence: TGTGCCAGCAGCTTGTCCGGGACAGGGGGTTCTGGCTACACCTTC.

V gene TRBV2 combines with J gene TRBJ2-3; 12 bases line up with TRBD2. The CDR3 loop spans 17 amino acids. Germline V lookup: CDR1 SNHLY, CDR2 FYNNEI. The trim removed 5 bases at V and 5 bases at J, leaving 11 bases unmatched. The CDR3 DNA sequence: TGTGCCAGCAGTCTCAAACCTCTAGCGGGGGGGCGAGATACGCAGTATTTT. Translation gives CASSLKPLAGGRDTQYF.

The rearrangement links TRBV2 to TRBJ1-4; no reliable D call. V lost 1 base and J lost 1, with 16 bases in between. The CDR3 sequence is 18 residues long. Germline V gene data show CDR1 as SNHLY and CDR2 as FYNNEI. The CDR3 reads CASSEETLFRGTNEKLFF. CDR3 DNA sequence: TGTGCCAGCAGTGAAGAGACCCTCTTCCGGGGAACTAATGAAAAACTGTTTTTT.